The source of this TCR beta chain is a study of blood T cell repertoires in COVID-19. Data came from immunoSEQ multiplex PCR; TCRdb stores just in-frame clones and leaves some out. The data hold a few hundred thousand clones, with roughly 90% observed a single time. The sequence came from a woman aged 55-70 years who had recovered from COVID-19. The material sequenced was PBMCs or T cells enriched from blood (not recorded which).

In nucleotides, the CDR3 is TGCAGCGAGTGGACAGGGGGTCATGATGAGCAGTTCTTC. It translates to CSEWTGGHDEQFF. The rearrangement links TRBV29-1 to TRBJ2-1, with 10 bases that match TRBD1. The CDR3 has 13 amino acids. V shed 7 bases and J 8 bases; nucleotides not matched to a gene: 8. Germline-derived CDR1 and CDR2 are SQVTM and ANQGSEA.